The 7 T cell receptor beta chains reported below all come from one sample, sequenced in a study of post-analysis software for immune sequencing data. Researchers reported that TCR beta cDNA libraries carried unique molecular identifiers. TCRdb analysed the PCR reads with MiXCR anew, one entry per CDR3 protein. The sample contains 650,000 to 850,000 distinct CDR3 sequences, around 53% of which appear only once. No antigens are known for them. Study conclusions and caveats: With TRBV5-6, TRBV5-1 and TRBV20-1 included, about five TRBV segments were more frequent in patients than in controls.

The sample taken for sequencing was blood. The receptors were gathered from a girl under 18 with multiple sclerosis.

The chain has TRBV7-2 and TRBJ2-7; D is perhaps TRBD1 (7 bases). The J call could be wrong; TRBJ2-5 is a better fit for the DNA end. Per the germline V gene, CDR1 is SGHTA and CDR2 is FQGNSA. The CDR3 spans 16 residues. The CDR3 DNA follows: TGTGCCAGCAGCCAGGGGGTGGGGGGCCTAGGAGAGACCCAGTACTTC. Translated: CASSQGVGGLGETQYF.

This clonotype occurred once. This chain joins TRBV3-1 and TRBJ1-1; unclear D gene. Germline CDR1 LGHDT, CDR2 YNNKEL (reference sequence). CDR3 length: 15 residues. Trimming took 1 base from V and 4 from J, leaving 13 bases between them. CDR3 amino acids: CASSQGGSFATEAFF. The CDR3 DNA follows: TGTGCCAGCAGCCAAGGTGGCTCCTTCGCCACTGAAGCTTTCTTT.

The chain has TRBV10-3 and TRBJ2-1, with D perhaps TRBD1 or TRBD2 (6 bases each). The CDR3 covers 15 residues. Germline CDR1 reads ENHRY; CDR2 reads SYGVKD. The V end lost 10 bases, the J end lost 2 bases, and 18 bases lay between the germline ends. CDR3 in amino acids: CATGLRGLTYNEQFF. CDR3 DNA sequence: TGTGCCACCGGACTACGGGGGCTCACCTACAATGAGCAGTTCTTC.

This clonotype was seen a handful of times. This rearrangement joins TRBV7-3 to TRBJ2-3; the match to TRBD2 covers 11 bases. In germline, CDR1 is SGHTA, CDR2 FQGTGA. The CDR3 is 15 amino acids. The junction had 5 bases not matched to a gene; V was cut back by 6 bases and J by 3 bases. CDR3: CASRIAGGPTDTQYF. For the CDR3, the DNA is TGTGCCAGCAGGATAGCGGGGGGGCCAACAGATACGCAGTATTTT.

The chain uses TRBV20-1 and TRBJ2-3; tentative D call: TRBD1 (6 bases). V lost 7 bases and J 0 bases, leaving 11 bases between the germline ends. There are 13 residues in the CDR3. Germline lookup yields CDR1 DFQATT and CDR2 SNEGSKA (reference sequence). CDR3: CSGGHPSTDTQYF. CDR3 DNA sequence: TGCAGTGGGGGACACCCTAGCACAGATACGCAGTATTTT.

This sequence joins TRBV10-3 and TRBJ2-3; TRBD2 aligns across 8 bases. Germline CDR1 and CDR2: ENHRY and SYGVKD. After removal of 4 bases from V and 1 base from J, the junction contained 4 bases not matched to a gene. CDR3 size: 15 residues. The CDR3 loop is CAISAAGGRTDTQYF. CDR3 DNA: TGTGCCATCAGTGCGGCGGGAGGACGCACAGATACGCAGTATTTT.

The chain recombines TRBV5-1 with TRBJ2-3; 14 nucleotides align to TRBD2. J lost 8 bases, V lost 4 bases, and 6 bases had no gene match. This CDR3 spans 15 amino acids. Germline V gives CDR1 SGHRS, CDR2 YFSETQ. The CDR3 nucleotides are TGCGCCAGCAGCCCGGGGACTAGCGGGGGCGGTACGCAGTATTTT. Its translation: CASSPGTSGGGTQYF.